This TCR beta chain was captured by sequencing in a study of T-cell reconstitution after alpha-beta-depleted transplantation in children. Trimming removed 2 bases from V and 3 bases from J, with 2 bases in between. CDR1 is ENHRY, CDR2 SYGVKD, per germline. The CDR3 spans 11 residues. Study-level results: T-cell numbers and diversity one year post-transplant derived largely from freshly generated T cells.

This clonotype was detected many times. The target antigen is unknown. Unique molecular identifiers featured in how the TCRbeta library was prepared. Via MiXCR, TCRdb re-called the PCR reads, giving one row per CDR3 protein. The data contain 900,000 or so distinct CDR3 sequences, 15% to 20% of them seen just once; the ten biggest clones take up 5%. The receptor's source is a male patient under 18 who had a stem cell transplant for acute lymphoblastic leukemia, so the T cells may come from the graft donor. This chain uses TRBV10-3 with TRBJ2-7, with D unclear. The sample in question was PBMCs, mostly from graft donor cells, obtained 360 days after TCRalphabeta/CD19-depleted stem cell transplant. The DNA for the CDR3 is TGTGCCATCAGTGAGGTCTACGAGCAGTACTTC. This sequence encodes CAISEVYEQYF.